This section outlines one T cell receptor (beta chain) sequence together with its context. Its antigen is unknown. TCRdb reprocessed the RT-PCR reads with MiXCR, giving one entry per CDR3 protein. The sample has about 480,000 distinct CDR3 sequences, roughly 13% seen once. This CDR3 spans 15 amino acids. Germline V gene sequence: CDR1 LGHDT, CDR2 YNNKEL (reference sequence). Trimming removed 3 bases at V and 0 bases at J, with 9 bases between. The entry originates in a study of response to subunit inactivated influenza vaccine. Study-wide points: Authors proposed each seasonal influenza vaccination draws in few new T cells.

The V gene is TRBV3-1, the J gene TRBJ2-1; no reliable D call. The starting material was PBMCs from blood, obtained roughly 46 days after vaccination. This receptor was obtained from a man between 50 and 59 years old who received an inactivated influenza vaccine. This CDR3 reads CASSHQTSSYNEQFF. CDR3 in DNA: TGTGCCAGCAGCCACCAGACCAGCTCCTACAATGAGCAGTTCTTC.